This TCR beta chain appears in the sequencing data of a study of identical twins. General study points: Invariant T cells like MAIT and iNKT could partly confound the zero-insertion analyses.

J lost 2 bases, V lost 5 bases, and 3 bases had no gene match. The length of the CDR3 is 13 residues. Germline V CDR1 and CDR2: SQVTM, ANQGSEA. This clonotype was seen a handful of times. Its antigen is unidentified. In TCRdb, the 5' RACE reads were re-called with MiXCR into one record per CDR3 protein. Among more than 1.5 million distinct CDR3 sequences listed, around a third were seen once. Material: cord blood. The receptor's source is a newborn girl in good health. The chain links TRBV29-1 to TRBJ2-3, with TRBD2 matching over 8 bases. CDR3 in DNA: TGCAGCGTTAGCGGGGGAGCCACAGATACGCAGTATTTT. Translated: CSVSGGATDTQYF.